This T cell receptor beta chain was captured in a study of long-term antiretroviral therapy in people with HIV. Overall study: The immediate-ART recommendation dates to 2015, and the earliest samples predate it by about a decade.

The study's findings and limits: Blood was collected between 2004 and 2017, possibly under older ART regimens. Post-ART, diversity grew, though it stayed under transplant donor control levels. The clones with expansion before ART were dominant in the repertoire at all time points.

Concerning this clone: What it binds is not known.

An immunoSEQ assay, version v3.0, was performed at survey level. Assay: immunoSEQ multiplex PCR; the TCRdb copy retains only in-frame clones and omits some. The sample carries about 16,000 clones, about 78% recorded once. Trimming pared 0 bases from V and 0 bases from J, leaving 10 bases between. Per germline, CDR1 SGHRS and CDR2 YFSETQ. The CDR3 is made up of 16 amino acids. The material was unsorted PBMCs, obtained more than 3.1 years after starting antiretroviral therapy. The clonotype was recovered from a woman in her thirties or forties with HIV. The chain combines TRBV5-1 with TRBJ2-1; unclear D gene. CDR3 bases: TGCGCCAGCAGCTTGGGCGGACGGATCTCCTACAATGAGCAGTTCTTC. This encodes CASSLGGRISYNEQFF.